This T cell receptor (beta chain) was sequenced during a study of cytomegalovirus exposure and HLA in healthy donors. Points from the study as a whole: TCR beta chains numbering more than 150 were designated cytomegalovirus-associated.

As concerns this clone: Its specificity is unknown.

Whereas donors were nominally healthy upon sampling, unrecorded immune exposures were probable. A multiplex PCR was run with 60 Vbeta primers and 13 Jbeta primers. Profiled with immunoSEQ multiplex PCR; TCRdb holds only in-frame clones, not every one. This table has about 150,000 clones, 80% to 85% appearing once. The CDR3 covers 12 residues. V was clipped by 3 bases and J by 4 bases, with 5 bases between them. The germline CDR1 and CDR2 sequences are SGHNT and YYREEE (reference sequence). Sequences were obtained from PBMCs. This TCR was recovered from a boy under 10 years old in good health and CMV-seronegative. J is TRBJ1-5 and V is TRBV5-4; unclear D gene. The CDR3 DNA reads as TGTGCCAGCAGCTCGGGGAATCAGCCCCAGCATTTT. It codes for CASSSGNQPQHF.